The 20 T cell receptor beta chains presented below share a single source sample, sequenced in a study of blood T cell repertoires in COVID-19. The table came from immunoSEQ multiplex PCR; TCRdb's copy has only in-frame clones and leaves some out. The table records roughly 100,000 clones, about 83% of them present only once. Sequenced input: peripheral blood. The receptors derive from a human donor in a cohort sampled during active COVID-19.

The chain has TRBV7-3 and TRBJ2-3; 7 nucleotides agree with TRBD2. The CDR3 has 15 amino acids. The ends lost 1 base at V and 3 bases at J; junction bases unmatched: 4. Germline CDR1 reads SGHTA; CDR2 reads FQGTGA. The CDR3 DNA sequence: TGTGCCAGCAGCTTAAGCGGGAGCAGGACAGATACGCAGTATTTT. Translated: CASSLSGSRTDTQYF. Using reference TRBV7-3 and TRBJ2-3 for the parts outside the CDR3, the full variable domain is GAGVSQTPSNKVTEKGKYVELRCDPISGHTALYWYRQSLGQGPEFLIYFQGTGAADDSGLPNDRFFAVRPEGSVSTLKIQRTERGDSAVYLCASSLSGSRTDTQYFGPGTRLTVL.

A single count supports this clone. This chain connects TRBV19 to TRBJ2-1; 10 bases fit TRBD2. Germline V gives CDR1 LNHDA, CDR2 SQIVND (reference sequence). The junction had 2 bases not matched to a gene; V was cut back by 2 bases and J by 10 bases. CDR3 length equals 13 residues. CDR3 DNA: TGTGCCAGTAGTATAAGTAGCGGGGGGGAGCAGTTCTTC. Translated, it gives CASSISSGGEQFF.

The chain has TRBV9 and TRBJ2-5; the match to TRBD2 covers 7 bases. Germline CDR1 reads SGDLS; CDR2 reads YYNGEE. Trimming at V came to 2 bases and at J to 4 bases, leaving 8 bases not matched to a gene. CDR3 size: 15 residues. Written as DNA, the CDR3 is TGTGCCAGCAGCGTCTCTGTAACTAGCGCAGAGACCCAGTACTTC. This translates into CASSVSVTSAETQYF.

J is TRBJ2-1 and V is TRBV7-7; maybe TRBD2 (5 bases). The germline V gene encodes CDR1 SSHAT and CDR2 FNYEAQ (reference sequence). The CDR3 is 13 amino acids. V was shortened by 4 bases and J by 5 bases, with 9 bases between the two germline ends. This CDR3 reads CASSSDWDNEQFF. As DNA, the CDR3 is TGTGCCAGCAGCTCGGACTGGGACAATGAGCAGTTCTTC.

This chain connects TRBV6-2 or TRBV6-3 to TRBJ2-3; unclear D gene. Germline loops: CDR1 MNHEY, CDR2 SVGEGT. This CDR3 comprises 12 residues. Between the trimmed V and J ends, which lost 6 bases and 3 bases, there was a span of 7 bases. CDR3: CASSTGTDTQYF. In DNA, the CDR3 is TGTGCCAGCAGCACCGGGACAGATACGCAGTATTTT.

This chain uses TRBV19 with TRBJ2-1, with 7 positions matching TRBD2. The germline V gene has CDR1 LNHDA and CDR2 SQIVND (reference sequence). With 3 bases clipped from V and 3 bases from J, the junction kept 5 bases outside the gene matches. The CDR3 consists of 15 residues. The CDR3 bases are TGTGCCAGTAGTATTGGGCTAGCGGACTACAATGAGCAGTTCTTC. Amino acids: CASSIGLADYNEQFF.

CDR3 DNA sequence: TGTGCCAGCAGCCAAGACACCCGGGACAGGGCCAATCAGCCCCAGCATTTT. It yields the protein CASSQDTRDRANQPQHF. V is TRBV3-1 (or the pseudogene TRBV3-2) and J is TRBJ1-5, with 9 bases aligning to TRBD1. CDR1 and CDR2 (germline): LGHDT, YNNKEL (reference sequence). The V segment lost 0 bases and the J segment 3 bases; nucleotides outside the gene matches: 6. The CDR3 sequence is 17 residues long.

The rearrangement links TRBV28 to TRBJ2-3; possibly TRBD1 for D (5 bases). This CDR3 region has 16 residues. Per germline, CDR1 MDHEN and CDR2 SYDVKM. V lost 6 bases and J 3 bases, leaving 19 bases between the germline ends. CDR3 sequence reads: CASRKGVGPVTDTQYF. The CDR3 coding sequence is TGTGCCAGCAGGAAAGGGGTAGGTCCGGTAACAGATACGCAGTATTTT.

J is TRBJ2-3 and V is TRBV9, with no clear D. Germline CDR1 is SGDLS and CDR2 is YYNGEE. V was clipped by 0 bases and J by 2 bases, with 13 bases between them. The CDR3 totals 16 residues. CDR3 region: CASSVGGNFATDTQYF. CDR3 DNA: TGTGCCAGCAGCGTAGGTGGTAACTTTGCCACAGATACGCAGTATTTT.

This clone was seen more than once but under ten times. The chain is built from TRBV6-6 and TRBJ2-6, with a tentative D call TRBD2 (6 bases). The germline V and J ends were trimmed by 5 bases and 11 bases, with 16 bases remaining between them. The CDR3 has 14 amino acids. The germline V gene has CDR1 MNHNY and CDR2 SVGAGI (reference sequence). The CDR3 DNA is TGTGCCAGCAGTCCCGGGGAGGCAGGGCACGTCCTGACTTTC. Protein product: CASSPGEAGHVLTF.

This clone was counted once. The chain is built from TRBV3-1 (or the pseudogene TRBV3-2) and TRBJ2-7, with D maybe TRBD1 (5 bases). The CDR3 is 11 residues long. V gave up 10 bases and J gave up 6 bases, with 13 bases separating them. The germline V gene encodes CDR1 LGHDT and CDR2 YNNKEL (reference sequence). The CDR3 here is CATQGPSEQYF. The DNA of the CDR3 is TGTGCCACCCAGGGCCCATCCGAGCAGTACTTC.

In its sample, this clone was seen a few times. The chain combines TRBV5-1 with TRBJ2-7, with 9 positions matching TRBD1. Germline CDR1 and CDR2: SGHRS and YFSETQ. CDR3 size: 14 residues. The junction had 8 bases not matched to a gene; V was cut back by 3 bases and J by 7 bases. CDR3 DNA sequence: TGCGCCAGCAGCTCCGGGACAGGGAAGGTAGAGCAGTACTTC. It specifies CASSSGTGKVEQYF.

The chain employs TRBV7-3 and TRBJ2-6; D may be TRBD2 (5 bases). Germline V gene sequence: CDR1 SGHTA, CDR2 FQGTGA. V was pared by 5 bases and J by 0 bases, with 8 bases between. The CDR3 covers 15 residues. The DNA for the CDR3 is TGTGCCAGCAGCCCCGGGGTCTCTGGGGCCAACGTCCTGACTTTC. Amino acids: CASSPGVSGANVLTF.

The chain links TRBV10-3 to TRBJ1-2, with D maybe TRBD1 (5 bases). CDR3 length: 16 amino acids. Trimming shortened V by 6 bases and J by 0 bases, and 17 bases separated the two germline ends. Germline lookup yields CDR1 ENHRY and CDR2 SYGVKD. The CDR3 nucleotides read TGTGCCATCAGGGGGGAGGGCGTCTTAGCTAACTATGGCTACACCTTC. This gives the protein CAIRGEGVLANYGYTF.

The J gene is TRBJ2-4, the V gene TRBV27; possible D gene TRBD1, 6 bases. Germline CDR1 is MNHEY and CDR2 is SMNVEV (reference sequence). The CDR3 totals 12 residues. V lost 6 bases to trimming and J lost 7 bases, with 10 bases between them. In nucleotides, the CDR3 is TGTGCCAGCAGGGACAGAAGTAACATTCAGTACTTC. This sequence encodes CASRDRSNIQYF.

The chain has TRBV19 and TRBJ2-5; 7 nucleotides align to TRBD2. CDR1 and CDR2 (germline): LNHDA, SQIVND (reference sequence). Trimming took 3 bases from V and 1 from J; bases not matched to a gene: 5. The CDR3 consists of 15 residues. The CDR3, as DNA: TGTGCCAGTAGTATTGGCGGGAGCCCCCAAGAGACCCAGTACTTC. This translates into CASSIGGSPQETQYF.

The gene calls are TRBV30 and TRBJ2-3; 8 bases match TRBD2. This CDR3 is built from 13 residues. Trimming cost V 0 bases and J 4 bases; bases outside gene matches: 0. Germline-derived CDR1 and CDR2 are GTSNPN and SVGIG (reference sequence). CDR3 DNA sequence: TGTGCCTGGAGTGTTAGCGGGGCAGATACGCAGTATTTT. Protein sequence: CAWSVSGADTQYF.

The genes are TRBV5-4 and TRBJ2-5; perhaps TRBD2 as D (6 bases). V lost 4 bases and J 5 bases, leaving 15 bases between the germline ends. The CDR3 covers 14 residues. Per the germline V gene, CDR1 is SGHNT and CDR2 is YYREEE (reference sequence). CDR3 sequence: CASSLQVRGETQYF. Here the CDR3 DNA reads TGTGCCAGCAGCCTACAGGTCCGGGGGGAGACCCAGTACTTC.

The chain uses TRBV15 and TRBJ2-1; D possibly corresponds to TRBD1 (5 bases). Germline V CDR1 and CDR2: LNHNV, YYDKDF (reference sequence). This CDR3 has 16 residues. V lost 0 bases to trimming and J lost 6 bases, with 15 bases between them. CDR3 protein: CATSREGREMRNEQFF. CDR3 sequence (DNA): TGTGCCACCAGCAGAGAAGGCAGGGAAATGCGCAATGAGCAGTTCTTC.

This clone was seen once. The chain has TRBV12-3 or TRBV12-4 and TRBJ1-1, with TRBD1 matching over 7 bases. V trimming: 6 bases; J trimming: 1 base; junction bases outside the gene matches: 2. This CDR3 contains 13 residues. Written as DNA, the CDR3 is TGTGCCAGCAGCGGGGACAGGAACACTGAAGCTTTCTTT. Translated: CASSGDRNTEAFF.